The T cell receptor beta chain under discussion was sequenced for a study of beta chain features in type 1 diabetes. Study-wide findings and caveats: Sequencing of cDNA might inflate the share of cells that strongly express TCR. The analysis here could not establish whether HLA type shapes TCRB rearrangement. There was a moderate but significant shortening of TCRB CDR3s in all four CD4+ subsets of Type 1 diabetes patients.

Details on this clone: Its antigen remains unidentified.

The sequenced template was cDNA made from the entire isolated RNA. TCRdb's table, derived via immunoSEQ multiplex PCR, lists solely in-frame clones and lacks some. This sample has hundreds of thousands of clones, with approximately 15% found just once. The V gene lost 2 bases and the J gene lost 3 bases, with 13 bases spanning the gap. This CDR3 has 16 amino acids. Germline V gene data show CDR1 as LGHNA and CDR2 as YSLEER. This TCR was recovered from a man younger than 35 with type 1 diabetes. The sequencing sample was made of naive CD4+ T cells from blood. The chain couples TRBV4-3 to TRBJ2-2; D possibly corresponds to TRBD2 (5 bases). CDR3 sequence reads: CASSQRRGPDTGELFF. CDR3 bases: TGCGCCAGCAGCCAACGGAGAGGGCCCGACACCGGGGAGCTGTTTTTT.